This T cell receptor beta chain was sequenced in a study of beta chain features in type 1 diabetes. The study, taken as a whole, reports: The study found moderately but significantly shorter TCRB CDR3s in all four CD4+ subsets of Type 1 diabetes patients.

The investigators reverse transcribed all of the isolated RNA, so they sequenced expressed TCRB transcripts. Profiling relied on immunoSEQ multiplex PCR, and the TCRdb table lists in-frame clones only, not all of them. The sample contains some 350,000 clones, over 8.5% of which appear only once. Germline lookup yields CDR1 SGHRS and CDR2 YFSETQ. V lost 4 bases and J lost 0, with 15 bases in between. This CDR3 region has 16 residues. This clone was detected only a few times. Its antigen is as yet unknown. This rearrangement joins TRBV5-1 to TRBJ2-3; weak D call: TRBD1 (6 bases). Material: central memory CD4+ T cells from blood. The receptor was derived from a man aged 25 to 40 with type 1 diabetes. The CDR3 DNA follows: TGCGCCAGCAGCAACCAATGGACAGCCAGCACAGATACGCAGTATTTT. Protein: CASSNQWTASTDTQYF.